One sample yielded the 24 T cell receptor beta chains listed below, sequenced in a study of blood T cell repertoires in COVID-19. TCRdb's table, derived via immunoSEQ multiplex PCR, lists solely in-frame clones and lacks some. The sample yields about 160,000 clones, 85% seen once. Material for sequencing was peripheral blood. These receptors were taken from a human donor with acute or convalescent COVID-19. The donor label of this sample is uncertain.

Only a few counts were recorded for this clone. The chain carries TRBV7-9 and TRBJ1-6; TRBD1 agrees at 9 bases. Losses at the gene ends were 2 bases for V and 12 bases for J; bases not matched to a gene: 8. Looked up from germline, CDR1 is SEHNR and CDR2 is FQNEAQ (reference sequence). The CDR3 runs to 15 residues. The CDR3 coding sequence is TGTGCCAGCAGCTTACCGGGACAGGGAAGGGAACCCCTCCACTTT. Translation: CASSLPGQGREPLHF.

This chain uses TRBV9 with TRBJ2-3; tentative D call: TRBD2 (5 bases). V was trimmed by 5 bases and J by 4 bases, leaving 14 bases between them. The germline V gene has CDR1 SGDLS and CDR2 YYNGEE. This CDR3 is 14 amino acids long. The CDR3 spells CASRLGESPDTQYF. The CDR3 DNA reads TGTGCCAGCAGGCTCGGGGAATCCCCAGATACGCAGTATTTT.

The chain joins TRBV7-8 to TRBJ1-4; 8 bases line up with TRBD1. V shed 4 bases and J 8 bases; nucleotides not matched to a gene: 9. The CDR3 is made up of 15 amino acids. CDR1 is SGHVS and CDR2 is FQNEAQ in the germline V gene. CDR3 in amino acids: CASSYHTGGKEKLFF. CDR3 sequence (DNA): TGTGCCAGCAGCTACCATACAGGGGGAAAAGAAAAACTGTTTTTT. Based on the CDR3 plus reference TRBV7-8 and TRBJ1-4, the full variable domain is GAGVSQSPRYKVAKRGQDVALRCDPISGHVSLFWYQQALGQGPEFLTYFQNEAQLDKSGLPSDRFFAERPEGSVSTLKIQRTQQEDSAVYLCASSYHTGGKEKLFFGSGTQLSVL.

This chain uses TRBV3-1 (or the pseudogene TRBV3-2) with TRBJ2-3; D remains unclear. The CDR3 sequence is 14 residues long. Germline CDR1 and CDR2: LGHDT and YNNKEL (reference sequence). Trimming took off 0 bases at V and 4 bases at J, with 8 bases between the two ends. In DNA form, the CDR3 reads TGTGCCAGCAGCCAAGATTACGGTGCAGATACGCAGTATTTT. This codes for CASSQDYGADTQYF.

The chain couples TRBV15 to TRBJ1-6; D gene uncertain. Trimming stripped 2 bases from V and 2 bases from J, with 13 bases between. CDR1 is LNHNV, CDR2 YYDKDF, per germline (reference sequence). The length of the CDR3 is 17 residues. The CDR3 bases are TGTGCCACCAGCAGAATTTCGGGGAGCCCCTATAATTCACCCCTCCACTTT. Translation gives CATSRISGSPYNSPLHF.

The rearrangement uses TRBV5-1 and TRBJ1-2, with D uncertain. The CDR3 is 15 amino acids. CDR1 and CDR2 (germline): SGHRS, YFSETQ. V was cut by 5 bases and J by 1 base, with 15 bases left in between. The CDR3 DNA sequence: TGCGCCAGCAGACTTAGTTCTTTCCTTAACTATGGCTACACCTTC. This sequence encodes CASRLSSFLNYGYTF. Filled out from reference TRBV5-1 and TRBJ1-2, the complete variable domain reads KAGVTQTPRYLIKTRGQQVTLSCSPISGHRSVSWYQQTPGQGLQFLFEYFSETQRNKGNFPGRFSGRQFSNSRSEMNVSTLELGDSALYLCASRLSSFLNYGYTFGSGTRLTVV.

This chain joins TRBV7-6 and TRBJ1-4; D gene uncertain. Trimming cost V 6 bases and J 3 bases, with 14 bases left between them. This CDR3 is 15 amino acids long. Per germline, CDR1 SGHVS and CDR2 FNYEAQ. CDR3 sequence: CASSFLPGANEKLFF. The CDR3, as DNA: TGTGCCAGCAGTTTCTTGCCCGGGGCTAATGAAAAACTGTTTTTT.

The CDR3 coding sequence is TGTGCCAGCAGCTTAAATGCGGAGTTAGCACAGTTCTTC. This gives the protein CASSLNAELAQFF. The V gene is TRBV7-3, the J gene TRBJ2-1; D remains ambiguous. The germline gives CDR1 SGHTA, CDR2 FQGTGA. Trimming left V 1 base short and J 13 bases short, with 14 bases between. This CDR3 has 13 amino acids.

The CDR3 is CASSWTGEGGELFF. The CDR3 coding sequence is TGCGCCAGCAGCTGGACAGGGGAAGGCGGGGAGCTGTTTTTT. This chain links TRBV5-1 with TRBJ2-2, with 9 bases aligning to TRBD1. With 3 bases clipped from V and 7 bases from J, the junction kept 4 bases outside the gene matches. The CDR3 is 14 amino acids. Looked up from germline, CDR1 is SGHRS and CDR2 is YFSETQ.

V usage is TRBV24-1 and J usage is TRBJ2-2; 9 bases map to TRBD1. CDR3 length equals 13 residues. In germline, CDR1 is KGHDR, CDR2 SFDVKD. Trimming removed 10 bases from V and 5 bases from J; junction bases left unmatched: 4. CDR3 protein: CATLDRGTGELFF. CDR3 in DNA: TGTGCCACTCTGGACAGGGGAACCGGGGAGCTGTTTTTT.

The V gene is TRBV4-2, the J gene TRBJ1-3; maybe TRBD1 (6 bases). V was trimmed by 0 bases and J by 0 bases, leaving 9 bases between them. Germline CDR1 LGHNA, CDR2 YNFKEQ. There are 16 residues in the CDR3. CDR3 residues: CASSQDGGASGNTIYF. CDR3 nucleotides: TGTGCCAGCAGCCAAGATGGGGGGGCCTCTGGAAACACCATATATTTT.

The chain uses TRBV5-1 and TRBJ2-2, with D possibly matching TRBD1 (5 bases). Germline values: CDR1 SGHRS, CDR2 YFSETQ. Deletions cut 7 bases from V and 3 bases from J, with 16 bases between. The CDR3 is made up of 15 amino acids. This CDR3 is CASGKGHGDTGELFF. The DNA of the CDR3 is TGCGCCAGCGGAAAGGGGCACGGTGACACCGGGGAGCTGTTTTTT.

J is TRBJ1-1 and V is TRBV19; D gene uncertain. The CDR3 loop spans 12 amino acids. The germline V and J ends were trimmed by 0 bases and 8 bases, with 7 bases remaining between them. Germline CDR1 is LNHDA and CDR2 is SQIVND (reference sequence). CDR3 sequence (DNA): TGTGCCAGTAGTATAGATCAAGCCGAAGCTTTCTTT. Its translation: CASSIDQAEAFF. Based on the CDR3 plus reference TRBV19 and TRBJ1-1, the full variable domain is DGGITQSPKYLFRKEGQNVTLSCEQNLNHDAMYWYRQDPGQGLRLIYYSQIVNDFQKGDIAEGYSVSREKKESFPLTVTSAQKNPTAFYLCASSIDQAEAFFGQGTRLTVV.

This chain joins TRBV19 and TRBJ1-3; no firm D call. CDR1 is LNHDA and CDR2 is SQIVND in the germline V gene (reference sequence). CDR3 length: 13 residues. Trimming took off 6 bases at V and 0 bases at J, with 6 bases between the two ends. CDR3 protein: CASRAVSGNTIYF. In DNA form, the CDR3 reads TGTGCCAGTAGAGCGGTCTCTGGAAACACCATATATTTT.

The CDR3: CASSQLPGDNQPQHF. The CDR3 bases are TGTGCCAGCAGCCAGCTCCCGGGAGACAATCAGCCCCAGCATTTT. The chain employs TRBV4-2 and TRBJ1-5; no reliable D call. The ends were cut back, 3 bases at V and 3 bases at J, with 12 bases in the middle. Germline V lookup: CDR1 LGHNA, CDR2 YNFKEQ. The CDR3 spans 15 residues.

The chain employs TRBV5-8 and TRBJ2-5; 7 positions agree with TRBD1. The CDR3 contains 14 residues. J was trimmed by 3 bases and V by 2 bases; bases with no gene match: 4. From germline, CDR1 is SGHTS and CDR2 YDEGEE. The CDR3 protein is CASSFGDSKETQYF. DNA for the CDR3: TGTGCCAGCAGCTTCGGGGACAGTAAAGAGACCCAGTACTTC.

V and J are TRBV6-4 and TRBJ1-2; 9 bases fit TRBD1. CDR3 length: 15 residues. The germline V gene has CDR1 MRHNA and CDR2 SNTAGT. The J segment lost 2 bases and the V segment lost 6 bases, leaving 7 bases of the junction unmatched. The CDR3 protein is CASREGQGTNYGYTF. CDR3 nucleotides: TGTGCCAGCAGAGAGGGACAGGGTACGAACTATGGCTACACCTTC.

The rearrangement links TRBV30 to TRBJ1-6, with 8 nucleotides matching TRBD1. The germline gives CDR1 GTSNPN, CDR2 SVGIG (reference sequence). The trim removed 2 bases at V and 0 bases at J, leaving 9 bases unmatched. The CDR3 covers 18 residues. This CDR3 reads CAWSRRTGRSSYNSPLHF. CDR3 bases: TGTGCCTGGAGTCGAAGGACAGGGAGGAGCTCCTATAATTCACCCCTCCACTTT.

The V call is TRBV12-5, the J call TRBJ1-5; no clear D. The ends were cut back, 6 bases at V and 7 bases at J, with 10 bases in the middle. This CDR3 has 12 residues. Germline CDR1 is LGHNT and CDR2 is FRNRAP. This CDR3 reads CASGLGRQPQHF. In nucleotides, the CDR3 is TGTGCTAGTGGCCTGGGCCGGCAGCCCCAGCATTTT.

For the CDR3, the DNA is TGTGCCAGCAGCCCCGGGACAGAGGCTGGATACGAGCAGTACTTC. It is translated as CASSPGTEAGYEQYF. The chain joins TRBV6-5 to TRBJ2-7; 7 nucleotides align to TRBD1. The CDR3 is 15 residues long. Trimming at V came to 6 bases and at J to 4 bases, leaving 12 bases not matched to a gene. Germline V CDR1 and CDR2: MNHEY, SVGAGI.

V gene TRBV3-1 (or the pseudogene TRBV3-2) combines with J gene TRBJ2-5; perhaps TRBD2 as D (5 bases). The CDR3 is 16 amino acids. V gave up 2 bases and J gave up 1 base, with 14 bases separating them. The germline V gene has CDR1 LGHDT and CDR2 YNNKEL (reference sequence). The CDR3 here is CASSQYRTGSQETQYF. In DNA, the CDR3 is TGTGCCAGCAGCCAATATCGTACGGGATCCCAAGAGACCCAGTACTTC.

The CDR3 coding sequence is TGTGCCTGGAGTTTAAATTCACCCCTCCACTTT. Protein product: CAWSLNSPLHF. V usage is TRBV30 and J usage is TRBJ1-6; D is uncertain. The germline gives CDR1 GTSNPN, CDR2 SVGIG (reference sequence). V lost 2 bases, J lost 7 bases, and 3 bases lay in between. CDR3 length: 11 amino acids.

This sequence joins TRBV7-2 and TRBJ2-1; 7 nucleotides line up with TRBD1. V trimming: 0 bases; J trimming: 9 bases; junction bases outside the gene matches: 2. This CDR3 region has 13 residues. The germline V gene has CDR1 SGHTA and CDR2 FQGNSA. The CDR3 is CASSLARGPEQFF. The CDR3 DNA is TGTGCCAGCAGCTTAGCAAGGGGGCCTGAGCAGTTCTTC.

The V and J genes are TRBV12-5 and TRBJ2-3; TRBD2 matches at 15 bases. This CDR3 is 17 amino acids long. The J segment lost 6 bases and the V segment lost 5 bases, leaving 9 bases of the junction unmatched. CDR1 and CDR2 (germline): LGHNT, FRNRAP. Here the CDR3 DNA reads TGTGCTAGTGGTCTCGGACTAGCGGGGGGGCCTTGGGATACGCAGTATTTT. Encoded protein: CASGLGLAGGPWDTQYF.